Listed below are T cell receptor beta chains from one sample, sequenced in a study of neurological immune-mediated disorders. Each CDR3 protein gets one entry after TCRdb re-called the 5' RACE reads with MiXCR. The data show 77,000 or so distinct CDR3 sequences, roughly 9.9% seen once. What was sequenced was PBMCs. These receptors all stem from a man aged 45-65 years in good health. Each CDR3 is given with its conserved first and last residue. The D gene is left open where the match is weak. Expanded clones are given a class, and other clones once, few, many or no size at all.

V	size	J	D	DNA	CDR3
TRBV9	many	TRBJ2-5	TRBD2	TGTGCCAGCAGCTCCCATAGCGGGGGGGCCGAGACCCAGTACTTC	CASSSHSGGAETQYF
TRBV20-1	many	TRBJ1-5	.	TGCAGTGCTAGACCCCCGGGACACGTTCCTTCCCAGCATTTT	CSARPPGHVPSQHF
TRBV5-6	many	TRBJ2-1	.	TGTGCCAGCAGCTGGGCCCTCGAGAATGAGCAGTTCTTC	CASSWALENEQFF
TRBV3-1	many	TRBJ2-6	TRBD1	TGTGCCAGCAACAGGGGCAGGGGCGCTGGGGCCAACGTCCTGACTTTC	CASNRGRGAGANVLTF
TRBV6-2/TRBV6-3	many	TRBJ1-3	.	TGTGCCAGCAGGGGCCCCTCTGGAAACACCATATATTTT	CASRGPSGNTIYF
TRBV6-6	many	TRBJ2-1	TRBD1	TGTGCCAGCAGGACAGGACAGGGGTCCAGCAATGAGCAGTTCTTC	CASRTGQGSSNEQFF
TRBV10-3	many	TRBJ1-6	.	TGTGCCATCAGTGGGGTCAGGGGTGATTCACCCCTCCACTTT	CAISGVRGDSPLHF
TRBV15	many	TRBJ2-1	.	TGTGCCACCACCGCCGAAGGCCCAAGGGAGCAGTTCTTC	CATTAEGPREQFF
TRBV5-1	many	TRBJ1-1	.	TGCGCCAGCAGCTTGGGTCAGGCGGACACTGAAGCTTTCTTT	CASSLGQADTEAFF
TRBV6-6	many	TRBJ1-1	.	TGTGCCAGCAGTACCCTCCACGGCGGGGCTGAAGCTTTCTTT	CASSTLHGGAEAFF
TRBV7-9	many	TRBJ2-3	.	TGTGCCAGCAGCTTAGGGACTTATCAAAGCACAGATACGCAGTATTTT	CASSLGTYQSTDTQYF
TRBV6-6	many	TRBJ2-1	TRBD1	TGTGCCAGCAGTTTAACAGGGGGCAATGAGCAGTTCTTC	CASSLTGGNEQFF
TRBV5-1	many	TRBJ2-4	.	TGCGCCAGCAGCCCCCTCTCGGTCAAAAACATTCAGTACTTC	CASSPLSVKNIQYF
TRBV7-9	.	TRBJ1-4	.	TGTGCCAGCAGTTCAAAGAGGGGGGCAACTAATGAAAAACTGTTTTTT	CASSSKRGATNEKLFF
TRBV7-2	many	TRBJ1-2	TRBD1	TGTGCCAGCAGCTTAGCCCGAGACAGGGGGCGCGGTGGTGGCTACACCTTC	CASSLARDRGRGGGYTF
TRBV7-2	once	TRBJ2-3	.	TGTGCCAGCACCAAATTGGGTAGCACAGATACGCAGTATTTT	CASTKLGSTDTQYF